The TCR beta chain described here comes from a study of CXCR3-negative and CXCR3-positive naive CD8 T cells. Study overall: With about 1.5 +/- 0.3 million reads per library, the TRB reads numbered 110 million to 150 million in total.

The libraries of TRB cDNA were prepared using 5' RACE with UMI labels. Reanalyzing the 5' RACE reads, TCRdb keeps one entry per CDR3 protein, without DNA. This table holds 150,000 to 160,000 distinct CDR3 sequences. Germline-derived CDR1 and CDR2 are LNHNV and YYDKDF (reference sequence). The CDR3 runs 15 residues. Study results and caveats: Comparably high diversity marked both naive subsets, whereas memory CD8+ cells had much lower diversity. Within a donor, both naive subsets shared TRBV-TRBJ usage, unlike memory cells. TRB CDR3s of CXCR3-positive naive cells were more hydrophobic than those of CXCR3-negative naive cells.

Naive CD8+ T cells showed a CD45RO-CCR7+CD27+CD95- phenotype. A note on this clonotype: The antigen is undetermined.

The sequence derives from a human donor in good health. Some clones in this sample may be carry-over from other donors' samples. The chain is built from TRBV15 and TRBJ2-7; TCRdb lists TRBD1, though no DNA is available to test this call. The sequencing sample was made of naive CXCR3+ CD8+ T cells from blood. Subset given: CD45RO-CCR7+CD27+CD95- naive CD8+ T cells expressing CXCR3 (TNR3+). The CDR3 sequence: CATSERGEAPYEQYF.